This T cell receptor beta chain is drawn from a study of blood T cell repertoires in COVID-19. Turning to the study itself: Samples taken during acute and convalescent COVID-19 were collected in the United States, Italy and Spain. T cells, B-cell-depleted T cells, or PBMCs provided the cDNA or gDNA that served as material.

Source study methods: Amplification from reference gene primers served as the basis for estimated nucleated cell counts. Libraries were prepared by immunoSEQ multiplex PCR; TCRdb keeps only in-frame clonotypes and omits some of them. V and J calls and clone size follow that table, whereas D and trimming were derived from the DNA. The data hold about 270,000 clones, with 87% observed a single time. This receptor was taken from a woman in her fifties or sixties with acute or convalescent COVID-19. The specimen sequenced was peripheral blood.

In nucleotides, the CDR3 is TGTGCCAGCAGCGCCACAGGAGTTCAGTACGAGCAGTACTTC. This sequence encodes CASSATGVQYEQYF. The rearrangement joins TRBV9 to TRBJ2-7; D possibly corresponds to TRBD1 (5 bases). This CDR3 region has 14 residues. The germline gives CDR1 SGDLS, CDR2 YYNGEE. V was cut by 3 bases and J by 4 bases, with 14 bases left in between.